One T cell receptor (beta chain) is described in this entry. The target antigen is unknown. The record originates from a study of cytomegalovirus exposure and HLA in healthy donors. Overall study results and limits: Earlier findings revealed that most TCR beta V segments proved productive either about 87% or about 30% of the time. The authors later found TCR association rates varying by HLA locus, with DRB1 most and HLA-C fewest. Later analysis associated a missense DCLRE1C variant with TCR beta V- and J-gene trimming. For most subjects, TCR beta sequences were reported to predict HLA-A and HLA-B alleles with accuracy.

This CDR3 is 16 amino acids long. Per the germline V gene, CDR1 is LGHNA and CDR2 is YNFKEQ. The J segment lost 3 bases and the V segment lost 1 base, leaving 3 bases of the junction unmatched. With 60 Vbeta and 13 Jbeta primers, the PCR was carried out. Some clones are missing from TCRdb's copy, which holds only in-frame ones; the method was immunoSEQ multiplex PCR. Across 130,000 to 150,000 clones, the top ten clones capture approximately 1% of the sample. This chain connects TRBV4-2 to TRBJ2-5, with TRBD2 matching over 12 bases. Sequencing was done on a sample of PBMCs. The sequence derives from a male donor in good health and CMV-seronegative. CDR3 coding DNA: TGTGCCAGCAGCCAAGGGACTAGCGGGAACAAAGAGACCCAGTACTTC. This sequence encodes CASSQGTSGNKETQYF.